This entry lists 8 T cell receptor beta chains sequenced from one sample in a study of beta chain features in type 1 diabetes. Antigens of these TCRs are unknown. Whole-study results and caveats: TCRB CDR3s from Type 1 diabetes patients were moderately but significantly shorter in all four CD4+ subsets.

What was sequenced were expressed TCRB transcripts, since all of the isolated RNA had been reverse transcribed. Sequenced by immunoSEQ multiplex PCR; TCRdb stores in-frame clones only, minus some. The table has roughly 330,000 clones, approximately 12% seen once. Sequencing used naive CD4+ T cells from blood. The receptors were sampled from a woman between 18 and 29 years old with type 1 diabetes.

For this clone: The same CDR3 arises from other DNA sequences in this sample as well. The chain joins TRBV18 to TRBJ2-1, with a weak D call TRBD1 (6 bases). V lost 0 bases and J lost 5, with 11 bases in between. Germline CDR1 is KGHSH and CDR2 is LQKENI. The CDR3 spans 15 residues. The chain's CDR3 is CASSPPRQGHNEQFF. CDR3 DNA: TGTGCCAGCTCACCACCTCGGCAGGGGCACAATGAGCAGTTCTTC.

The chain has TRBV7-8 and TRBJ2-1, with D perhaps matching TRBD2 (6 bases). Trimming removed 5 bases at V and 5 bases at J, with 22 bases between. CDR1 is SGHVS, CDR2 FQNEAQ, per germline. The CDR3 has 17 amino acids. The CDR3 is CASSLIAGTSANNEQFF. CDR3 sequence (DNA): TGTGCCAGCAGCCTCATCGCCGGGACTTCAGCCAACAATGAGCAGTTCTTC.

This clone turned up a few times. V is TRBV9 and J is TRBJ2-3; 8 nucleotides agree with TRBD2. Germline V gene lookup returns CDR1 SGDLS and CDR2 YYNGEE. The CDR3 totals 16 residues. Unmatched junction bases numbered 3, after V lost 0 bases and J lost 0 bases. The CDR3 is CASSVGLAPSTDTQYF. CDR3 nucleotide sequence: TGTGCCAGCAGCGTAGGACTAGCGCCTAGCACAGATACGCAGTATTTT.

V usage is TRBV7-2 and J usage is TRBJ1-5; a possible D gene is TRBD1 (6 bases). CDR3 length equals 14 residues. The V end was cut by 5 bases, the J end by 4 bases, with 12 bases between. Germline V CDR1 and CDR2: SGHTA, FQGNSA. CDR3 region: CASSLTGSNQPQHF. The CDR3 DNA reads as TGTGCCAGCAGCCTCACAGGGTCAAATCAGCCCCAGCATTTT.

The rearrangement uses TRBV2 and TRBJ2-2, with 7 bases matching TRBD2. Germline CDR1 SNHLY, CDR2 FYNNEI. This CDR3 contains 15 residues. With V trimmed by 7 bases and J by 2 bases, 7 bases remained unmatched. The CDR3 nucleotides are TGTGCCAGCACCGGGAGGCTTCGCAACACCGGGGAGCTGTTTTTT. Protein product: CASTGRLRNTGELFF.

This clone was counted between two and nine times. The CDR3 loop reads CASSITGELFF. The CDR3 region has the DNA TGTGCCAGCAGTATAACCGGGGAGCTGTTTTTT. The rearrangement joins TRBV28 to TRBJ2-2; no definite D call. CDR3 length equals 11 residues. Trimming shortened V by 5 bases and J by 5 bases, and 3 bases separated the two germline ends. Germline assignment: CDR1 MDHEN and CDR2 SYDVKM.

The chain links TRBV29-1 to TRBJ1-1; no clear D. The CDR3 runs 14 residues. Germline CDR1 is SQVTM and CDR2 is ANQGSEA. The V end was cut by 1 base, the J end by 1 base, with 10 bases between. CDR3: CSVEGQAKNTEAFF. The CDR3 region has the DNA TGCAGCGTTGAAGGCCAGGCGAAGAACACTGAAGCTTTCTTT.

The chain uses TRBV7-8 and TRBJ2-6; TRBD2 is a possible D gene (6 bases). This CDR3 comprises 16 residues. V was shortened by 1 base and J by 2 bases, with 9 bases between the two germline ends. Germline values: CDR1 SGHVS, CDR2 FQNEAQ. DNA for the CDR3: TGTGCCAGCAGCTTAGGAGGGAGGACTGGGGCCAACGTCCTGACTTTC. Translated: CASSLGGRTGANVLTF.